This T cell receptor (beta chain) came from a study of beta chain features in type 1 diabetes. About the research overall: The number of sorted cells examined across all samples was 107,917,701.

Expressed TCRB transcripts were sequenced because the entire RNA isolate underwent reverse transcription. Sequencing used immunoSEQ multiplex PCR; TCRdb keeps in-frame clones, though not all of them. The sample lists some 150,000 clones, approximately 13% occurring once. This clone has a handful of counts. Its antigen is unidentified. General observations from the study: In all four CD4+ subsets, TCRB CDR3 length was significantly, moderately reduced in type 1 diabetes. Naive, central memory and Treg TCRB repertoires appeared more alike in patients than in healthy donors.

Isolation of CD4+ naive, central memory, regulatory and stem cell-like memory cells was achieved by sorting via CD45RO/CCR7/CD25/CD127/CD95/CD27. With V trimmed by 2 bases and J by 2 bases, 9 bases remained unmatched. Germline V gene sequence: CDR1 MGHDK, CDR2 SYGVNS. CDR3 length: 17 residues. The sequence was collected from a man between 18 and 35 years old with type 1 diabetes. This chain uses TRBV25-1 with TRBJ2-3; 8 positions match TRBD2. Sequencing was carried out using central memory CD4+ T cells from blood. CDR3 sequence reads: CASSEGRLAGPTDTQYF. The CDR3 coding sequence is TGTGCCAGCAGTGAAGGGCGGCTAGCGGGCCCCACAGATACGCAGTATTTT. The variable domain in full, completed from reference TRBV25-1 and TRBJ2-3, reads EADIYQTPRYLVIGTGKKITLECSQTMGHDKMYWYQQDPGMELHLIHYSYGVNSTEKGDLSSESTVSRIRTEHFPLTLESARPSHTSQYLCASSEGRLAGPTDTQYFGPGTRLTVL.